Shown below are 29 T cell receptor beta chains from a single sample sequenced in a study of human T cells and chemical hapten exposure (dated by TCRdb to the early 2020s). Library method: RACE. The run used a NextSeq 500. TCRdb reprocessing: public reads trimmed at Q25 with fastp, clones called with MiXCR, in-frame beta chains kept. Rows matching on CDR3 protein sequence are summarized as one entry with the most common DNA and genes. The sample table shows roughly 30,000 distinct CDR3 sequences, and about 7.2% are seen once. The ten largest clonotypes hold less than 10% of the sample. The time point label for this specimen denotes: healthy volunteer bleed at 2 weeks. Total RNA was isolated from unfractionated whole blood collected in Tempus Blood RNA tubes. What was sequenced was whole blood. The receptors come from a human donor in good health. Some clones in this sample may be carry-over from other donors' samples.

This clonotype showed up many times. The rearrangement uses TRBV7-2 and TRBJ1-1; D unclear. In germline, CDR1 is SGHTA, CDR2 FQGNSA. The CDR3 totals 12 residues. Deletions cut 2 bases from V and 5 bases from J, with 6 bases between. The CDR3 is CASSLRETEAFF. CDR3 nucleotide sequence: TGTGCCAGCAGCTTACGGGAGACTGAAGCTTTCTTT.

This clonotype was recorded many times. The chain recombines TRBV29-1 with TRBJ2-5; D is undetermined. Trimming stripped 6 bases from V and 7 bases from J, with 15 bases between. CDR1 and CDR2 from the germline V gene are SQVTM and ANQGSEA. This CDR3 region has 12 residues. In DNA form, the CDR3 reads TGCAGCGTGGAAACATTGACGGGGACCCAGTACTTC. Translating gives CSVETLTGTQYF.

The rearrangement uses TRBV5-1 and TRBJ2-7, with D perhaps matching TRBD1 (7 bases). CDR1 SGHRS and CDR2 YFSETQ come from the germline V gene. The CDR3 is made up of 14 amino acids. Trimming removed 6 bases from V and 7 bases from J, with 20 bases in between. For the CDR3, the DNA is TGCGCCAGCACCGCAGCAGGGGGGCGTTCTGAGCAGTACTTC. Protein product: CASTAAGGRSEQYF.

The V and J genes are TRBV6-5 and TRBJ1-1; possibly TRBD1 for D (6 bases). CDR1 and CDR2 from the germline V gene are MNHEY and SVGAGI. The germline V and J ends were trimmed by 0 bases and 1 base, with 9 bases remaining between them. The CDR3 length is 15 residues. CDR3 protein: CASSYSWGANTEAFF. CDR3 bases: TGTGCCAGCAGTTACTCGTGGGGGGCGAACACTGAAGCTTTCTTT.

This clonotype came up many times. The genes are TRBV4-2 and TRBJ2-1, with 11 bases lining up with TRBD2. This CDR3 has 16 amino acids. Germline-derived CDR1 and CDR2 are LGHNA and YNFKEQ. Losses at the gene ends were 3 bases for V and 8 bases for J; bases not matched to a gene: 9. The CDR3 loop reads CASSQTLAGGGDEQFF. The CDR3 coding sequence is TGTGCCAGCAGCCAGACCCTAGCGGGGGGCGGGGATGAGCAGTTCTTC.

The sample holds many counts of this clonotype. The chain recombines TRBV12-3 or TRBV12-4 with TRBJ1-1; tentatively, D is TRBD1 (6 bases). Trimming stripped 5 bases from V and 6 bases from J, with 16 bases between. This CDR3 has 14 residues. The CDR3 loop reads CASSGGGGIAEAFF. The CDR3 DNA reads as TGTGCCAGCAGTGGAGGGGGAGGAATCGCTGAAGCTTTCTTT.

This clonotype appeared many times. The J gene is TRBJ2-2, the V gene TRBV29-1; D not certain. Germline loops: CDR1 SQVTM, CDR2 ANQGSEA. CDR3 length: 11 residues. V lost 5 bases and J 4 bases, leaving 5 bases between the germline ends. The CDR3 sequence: CSVRFTGELFF. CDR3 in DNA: TGCAGCGTTCGGTTCACCGGGGAGCTGTTTTTT.

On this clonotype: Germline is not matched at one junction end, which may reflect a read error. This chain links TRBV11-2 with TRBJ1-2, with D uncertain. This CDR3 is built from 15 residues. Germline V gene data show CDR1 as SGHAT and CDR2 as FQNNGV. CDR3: CASSLDPAGIYGDTF. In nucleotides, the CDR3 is TGTGCCAGCAGCTTAGATCCAGCGGGGATCTATGGCGACACCTTC.

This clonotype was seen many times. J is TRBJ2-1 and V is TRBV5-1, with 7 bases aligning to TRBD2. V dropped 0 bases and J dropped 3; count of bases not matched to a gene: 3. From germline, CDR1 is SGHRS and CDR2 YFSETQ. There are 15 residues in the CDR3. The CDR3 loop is CASSLDRDYYNEQFF. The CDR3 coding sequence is TGCGCCAGCAGCTTGGATCGGGACTACTACAATGAGCAGTTCTTC.

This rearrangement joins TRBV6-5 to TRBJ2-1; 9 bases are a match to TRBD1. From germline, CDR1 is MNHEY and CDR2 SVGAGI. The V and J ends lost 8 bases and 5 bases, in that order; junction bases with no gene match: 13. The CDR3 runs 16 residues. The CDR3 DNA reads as TGTGCCAGCGGCTCCCCCGGGACAGGGCACCACAATGAGCAGTTCTTC. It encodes CASGSPGTGHHNEQFF.

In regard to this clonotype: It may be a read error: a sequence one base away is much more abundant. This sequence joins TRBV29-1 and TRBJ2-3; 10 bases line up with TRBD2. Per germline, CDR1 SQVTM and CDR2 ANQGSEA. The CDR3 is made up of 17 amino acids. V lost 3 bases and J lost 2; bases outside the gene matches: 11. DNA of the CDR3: TGCAGCGTTGACACACCCGAGCGGGAGGGACACACAGATACGCAGTATTTT. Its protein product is CSVDTPEREGHTDTQYF.

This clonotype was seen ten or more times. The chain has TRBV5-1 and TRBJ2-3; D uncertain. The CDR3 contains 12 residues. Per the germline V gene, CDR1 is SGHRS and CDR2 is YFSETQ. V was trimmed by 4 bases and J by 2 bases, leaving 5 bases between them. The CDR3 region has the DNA TGCGCCAGCAGCCTAACCACAGATACGCAGTATTTT. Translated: CASSLTTDTQYF.

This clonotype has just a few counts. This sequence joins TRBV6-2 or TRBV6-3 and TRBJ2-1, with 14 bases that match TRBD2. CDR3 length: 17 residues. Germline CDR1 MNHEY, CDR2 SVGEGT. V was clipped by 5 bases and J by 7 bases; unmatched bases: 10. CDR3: CASSPPGLAGAGNEQFF. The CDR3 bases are TGTGCCAGCAGTCCTCCGGGACTAGCGGGGGCTGGGAATGAGCAGTTCTTC.

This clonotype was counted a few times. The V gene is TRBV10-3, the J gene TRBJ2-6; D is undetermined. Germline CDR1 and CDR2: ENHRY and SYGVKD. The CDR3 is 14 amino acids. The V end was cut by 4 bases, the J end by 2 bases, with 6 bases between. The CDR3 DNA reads TGTGCCATCAGTGCCTACCCTGGGGCCAACGTCCTGACTTTC. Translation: CAISAYPGANVLTF.

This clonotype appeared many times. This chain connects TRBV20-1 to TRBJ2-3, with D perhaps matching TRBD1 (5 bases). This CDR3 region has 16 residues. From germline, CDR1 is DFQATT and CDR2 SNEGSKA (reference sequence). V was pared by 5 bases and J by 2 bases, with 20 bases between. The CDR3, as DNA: TGCAGTGCTCCTAACCGAGACAGCCTCTTCACAGATACGCAGTATTTT. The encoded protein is CSAPNRDSLFTDTQYF.

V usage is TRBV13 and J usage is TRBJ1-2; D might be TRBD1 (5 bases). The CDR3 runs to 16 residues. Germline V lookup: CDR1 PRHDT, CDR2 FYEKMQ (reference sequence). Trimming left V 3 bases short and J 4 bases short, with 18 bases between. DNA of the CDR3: TGTGCCAGCAGCTTGTCAGGGAACGCCCGAATCTATGGCTACACCTTC. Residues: CASSLSGNARIYGYTF.

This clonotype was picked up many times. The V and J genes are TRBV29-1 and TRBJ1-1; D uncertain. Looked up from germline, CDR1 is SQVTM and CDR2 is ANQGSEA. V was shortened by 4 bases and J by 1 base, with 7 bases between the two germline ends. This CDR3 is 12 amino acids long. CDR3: CSVVEGNTEAFF. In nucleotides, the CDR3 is TGCAGCGTTGTAGAGGGGAACACTGAAGCTTTCTTT.

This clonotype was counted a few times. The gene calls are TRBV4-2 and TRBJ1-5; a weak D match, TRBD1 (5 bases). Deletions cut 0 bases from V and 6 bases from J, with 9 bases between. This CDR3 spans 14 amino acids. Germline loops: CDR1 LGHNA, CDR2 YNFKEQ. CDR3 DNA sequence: TGTGCCAGCAGCCAAGATTGGGGGAGTCAGCCCCAGCATTTT. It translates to CASSQDWGSQPQHF.

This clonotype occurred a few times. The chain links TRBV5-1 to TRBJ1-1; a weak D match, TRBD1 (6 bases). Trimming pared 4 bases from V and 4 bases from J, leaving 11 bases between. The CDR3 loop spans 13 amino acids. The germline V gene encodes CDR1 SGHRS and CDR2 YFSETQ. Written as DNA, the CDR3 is TGCGCCAGCAGCGTTTCCAGGGGCACTGAAGCTTTCTTT. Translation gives CASSVSRGTEAFF. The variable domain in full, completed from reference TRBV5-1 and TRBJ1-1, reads KAGVTQTPRYLIKTRGQQVTLSCSPISGHRSVSWYQQTPGQGLQFLFEYFSETQRNKGNFPGRFSGRQFSNSRSEMNVSTLELGDSALYLCASSVSRGTEAFFGQGTRLTVV.

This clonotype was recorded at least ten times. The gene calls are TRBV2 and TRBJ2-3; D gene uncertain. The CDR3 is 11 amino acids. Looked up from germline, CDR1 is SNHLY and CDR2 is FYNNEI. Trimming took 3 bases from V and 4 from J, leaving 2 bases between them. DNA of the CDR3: TGTGCCAGCAGTGACCCAGATACGCAGTATTTT. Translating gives CASSDPDTQYF. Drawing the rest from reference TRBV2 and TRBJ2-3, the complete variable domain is EPEVTQTPSHQVTQMGQEVILRCVPISNHLYFYWYRQILGQKVEFLVSFYNNEISEKSEIFDDQFSVERPDGSNFTLKIRSTKLEDSAMYFCASSDPDTQYFGPGTRLTVL.

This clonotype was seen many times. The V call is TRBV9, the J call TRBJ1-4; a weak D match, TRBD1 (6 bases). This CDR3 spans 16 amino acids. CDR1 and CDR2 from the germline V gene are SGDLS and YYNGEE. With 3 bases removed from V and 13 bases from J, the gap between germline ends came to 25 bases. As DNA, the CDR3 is TGTGCCAGCAGCGCGGGGGTTGGGGGCCGCCATTCCGGACTGTTTTTT. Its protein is CASSAGVGGRHSGLFF. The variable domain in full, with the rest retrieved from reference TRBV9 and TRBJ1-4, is DSGVTQTPKHLITATGQRVTLRCSPRSGDLSVYWYQQSLDQGLQFLIQYYNGEERAKGNILERFSAQQFPDLHSELNLSSLELGDSALYFCASSAGVGGRHSGLFFGSGTQLSVL.

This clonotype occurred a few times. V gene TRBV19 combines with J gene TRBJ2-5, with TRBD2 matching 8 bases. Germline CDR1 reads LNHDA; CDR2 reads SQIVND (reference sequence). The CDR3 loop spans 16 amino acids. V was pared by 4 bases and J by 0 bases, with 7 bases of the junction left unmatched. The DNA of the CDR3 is TGTGCCAGTAGTAGCAAGGGACTAGTGTACCAAGAGACCCAGTACTTC. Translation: CASSSKGLVYQETQYF.

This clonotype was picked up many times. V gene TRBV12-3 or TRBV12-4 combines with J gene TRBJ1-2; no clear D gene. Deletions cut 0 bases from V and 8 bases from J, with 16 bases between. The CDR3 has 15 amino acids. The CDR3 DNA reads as TGTGCCAGCAGTTTAGCTAGGATGGCCAGAAGGGGCTACACCTTC. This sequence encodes CASSLARMARRGYTF.

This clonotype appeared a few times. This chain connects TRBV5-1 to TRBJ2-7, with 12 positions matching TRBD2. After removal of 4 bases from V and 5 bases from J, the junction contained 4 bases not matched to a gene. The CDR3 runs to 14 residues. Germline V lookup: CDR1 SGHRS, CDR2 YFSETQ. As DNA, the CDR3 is TGCGCCAGCAGCCCGGGACTAGCGGGCCACGAGCAGTACTTC. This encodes CASSPGLAGHEQYF.

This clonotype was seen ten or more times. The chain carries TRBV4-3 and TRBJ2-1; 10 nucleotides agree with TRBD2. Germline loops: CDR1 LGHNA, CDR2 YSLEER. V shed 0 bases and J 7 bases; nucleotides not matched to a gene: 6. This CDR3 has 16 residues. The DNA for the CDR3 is TGCGCCAGCAGCCAAGAGAGCGGGGGGGCGTTGAATGAGCAGTTCTTC. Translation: CASSQESGGALNEQFF.

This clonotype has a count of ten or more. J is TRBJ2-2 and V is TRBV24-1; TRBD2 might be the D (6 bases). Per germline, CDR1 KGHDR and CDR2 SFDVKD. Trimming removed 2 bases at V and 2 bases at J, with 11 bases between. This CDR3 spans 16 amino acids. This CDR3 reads CATSDSWGVNTGELFF. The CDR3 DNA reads TGTGCCACCAGTGATTCCTGGGGGGTAAACACCGGGGAGCTGTTTTTT.

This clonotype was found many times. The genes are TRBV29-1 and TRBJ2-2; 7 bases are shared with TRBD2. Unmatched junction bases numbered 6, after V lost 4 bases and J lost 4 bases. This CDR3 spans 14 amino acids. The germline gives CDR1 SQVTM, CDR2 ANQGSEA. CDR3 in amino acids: CSVAAGTTTGELFF. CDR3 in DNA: TGCAGCGTTGCTGCGGGGACTACCACCGGGGAGCTGTTTTTT.

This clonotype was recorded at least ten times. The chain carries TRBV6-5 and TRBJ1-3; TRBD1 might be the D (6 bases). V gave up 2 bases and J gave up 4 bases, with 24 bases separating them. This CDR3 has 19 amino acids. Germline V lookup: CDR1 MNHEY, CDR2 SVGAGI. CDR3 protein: CASSYAFPGHTQVGNTIYF. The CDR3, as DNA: TGTGCCAGCAGTTACGCCTTCCCGGGACACACTCAAGTCGGAAACACCATATATTTT.

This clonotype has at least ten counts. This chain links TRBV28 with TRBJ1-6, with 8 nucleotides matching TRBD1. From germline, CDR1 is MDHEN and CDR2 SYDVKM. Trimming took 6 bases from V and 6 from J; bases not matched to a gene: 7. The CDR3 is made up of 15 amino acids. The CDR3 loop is CASSPQGVGNSPLHF. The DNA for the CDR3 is TGTGCCAGCAGCCCACAGGGGGTTGGTAATTCACCCCTCCACTTT. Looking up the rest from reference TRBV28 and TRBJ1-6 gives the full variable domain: DVKVTQSSRYLVKRTGEKVFLECVQDMDHENMFWYRQDPGLGLRLIYFSYDVKMKEKGDIPEGYSVSREKKERFSLILESASTNQTSMYLCASSPQGVGNSPLHFGNGTRLTVT.